These T cell receptor beta chains were read from a single sample in a study of persistence of HIV-infected CD4 T cells. Only in-frame clones appear in the TCRdb table, and some are missing; sequencing was by immunoSEQ multiplex PCR. The table has about 36,000 clones, 80% to 85% seen once; the top ten hold roughly 1%. Their antigen targets remain unknown. The sequencing used cultured CD4+ T cells from PBMCs, collected from a patient who received antiretroviral therapy. The receptors come from an adult with HIV. The donor label of this sample is uncertain. CDR3s include the opening cysteine and the closing phenylalanine or tryptophan. The order of the fields is V gene, CDR3 protein.

>TRBV2
CASKENTEAFF
>TRBV2
CASKYGITTYEQYF
>TRBV6-6
CASSYGGGTEAFF
>TRBV21-1
CASSKVGGMDTQYF
>TRBV5-1
CASSPGQGYNYGYTF
>TRBV6-5
CASSSETQGVDEFF
>TRBV7-9
CASSREGGTEAFF
>TRBV5-6
CASSRTGTTDTQYF
>TRBV6-6
CASSPSWTAFSNQPQHF
>TRBV28
CASSLSPAGLNTEAFF
>TRBV6-4
CASSDAGAGTGELFF
>TRBV10-2
CASRSGLYTGELFF
>TRBV7-9
CASSLALQGSEAFF